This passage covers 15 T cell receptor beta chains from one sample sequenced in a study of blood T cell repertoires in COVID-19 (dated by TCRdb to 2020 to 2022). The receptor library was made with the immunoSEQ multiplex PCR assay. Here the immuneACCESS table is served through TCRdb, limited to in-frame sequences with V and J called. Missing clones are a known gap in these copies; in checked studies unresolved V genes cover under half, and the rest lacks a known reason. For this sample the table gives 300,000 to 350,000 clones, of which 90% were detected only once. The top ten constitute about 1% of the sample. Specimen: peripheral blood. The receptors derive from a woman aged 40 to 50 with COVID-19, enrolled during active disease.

CDR3 DNA: TGTGCCAGCCGGACATTTAATAATGAGCAGTTCTTC. Residues: CASRTFNNEQFF. J is TRBJ2-1 and V is TRBV27, with a possible D match to TRBD1 (5 bases). Trimming removed 8 bases at V and 7 bases at J, with 12 bases between. Germline V gene data show CDR1 as MNHEY and CDR2 as SMNVEV (reference sequence). The CDR3 extends over 12 amino acids.

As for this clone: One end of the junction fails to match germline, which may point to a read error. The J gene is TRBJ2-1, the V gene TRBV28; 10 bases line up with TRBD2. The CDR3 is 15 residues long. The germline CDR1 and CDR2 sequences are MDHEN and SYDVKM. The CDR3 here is CVSSFQGLAENEQFF. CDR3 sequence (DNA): TGTGTCAGCAGTTTTCAAGGACTAGCGGAGAATGAGCAGTTCTTC.

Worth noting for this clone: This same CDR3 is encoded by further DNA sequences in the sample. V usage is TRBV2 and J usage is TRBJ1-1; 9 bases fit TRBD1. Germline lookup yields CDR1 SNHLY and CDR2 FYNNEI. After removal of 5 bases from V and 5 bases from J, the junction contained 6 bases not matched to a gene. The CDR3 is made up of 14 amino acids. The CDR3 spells CASSPETGGTEAFF. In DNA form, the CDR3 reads TGTGCCAGCAGTCCCGAGACAGGGGGGACTGAAGCTTTCTTT. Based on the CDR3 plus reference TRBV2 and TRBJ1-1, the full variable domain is EPEVTQTPSHQVTQMGQEVILRCVPISNHLYFYWYRQILGQKVEFLVSFYNNEISEKSEIFDDQFSVERPDGSNFTLKIRSTKLEDSAMYFCASSPETGGTEAFFGQGTRLTVV.

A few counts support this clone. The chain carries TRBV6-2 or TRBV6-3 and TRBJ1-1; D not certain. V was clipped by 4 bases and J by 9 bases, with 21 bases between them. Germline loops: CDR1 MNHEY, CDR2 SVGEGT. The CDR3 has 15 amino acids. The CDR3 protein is CASSSQAEHRPKAFF. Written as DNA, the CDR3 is TGTGCCAGCAGTTCCCAGGCCGAACACCGACCAAAAGCTTTCTTT.

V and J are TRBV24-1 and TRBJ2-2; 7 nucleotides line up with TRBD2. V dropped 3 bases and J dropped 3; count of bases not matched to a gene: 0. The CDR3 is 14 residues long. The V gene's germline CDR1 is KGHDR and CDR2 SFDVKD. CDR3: CATSDLADTGELFF. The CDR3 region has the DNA TGTGCCACCAGTGATCTAGCGGACACCGGGGAGCTGTTTTTT.

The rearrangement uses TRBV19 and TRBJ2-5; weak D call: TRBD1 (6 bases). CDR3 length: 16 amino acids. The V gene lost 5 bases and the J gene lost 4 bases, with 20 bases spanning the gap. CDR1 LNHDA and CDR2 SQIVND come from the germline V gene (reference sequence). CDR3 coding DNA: TGTGCCAGTAGTCCGATGGCGCAAGGGGGATCAGAGACCCAGTACTTC. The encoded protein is CASSPMAQGGSETQYF.

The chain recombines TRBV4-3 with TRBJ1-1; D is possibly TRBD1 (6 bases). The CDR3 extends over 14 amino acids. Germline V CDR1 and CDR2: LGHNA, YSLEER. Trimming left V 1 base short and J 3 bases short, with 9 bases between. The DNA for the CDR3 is TGCGCCAGCAGCCAAGGACAGGCCTACACTGAAGCTTTCTTT. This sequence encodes CASSQGQAYTEAFF.

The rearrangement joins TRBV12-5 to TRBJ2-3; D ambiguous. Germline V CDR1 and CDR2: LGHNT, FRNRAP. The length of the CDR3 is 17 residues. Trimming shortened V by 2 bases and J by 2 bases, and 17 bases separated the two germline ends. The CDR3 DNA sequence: TGTGCTAGTGGTTTGAAGTCAGGTCCTATTCACACAGATACGCAGTATTTT. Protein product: CASGLKSGPIHTDTQYF.

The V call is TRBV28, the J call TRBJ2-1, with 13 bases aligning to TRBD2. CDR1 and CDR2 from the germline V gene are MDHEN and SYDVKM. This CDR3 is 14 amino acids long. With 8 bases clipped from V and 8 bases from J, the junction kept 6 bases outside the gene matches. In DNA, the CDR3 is TGTGCCAGCCGGACTAGCGGGAGTATCTATGAGCAGTTCTTC. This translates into CASRTSGSIYEQFF.

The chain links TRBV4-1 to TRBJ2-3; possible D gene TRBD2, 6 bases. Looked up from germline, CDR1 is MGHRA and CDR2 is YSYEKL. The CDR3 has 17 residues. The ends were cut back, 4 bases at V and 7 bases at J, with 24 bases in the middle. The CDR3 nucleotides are TGCGCCAGCAGCCTAAAAATCGCGGGACCGGAAGGTTATACGCAGTATTTT. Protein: CASSLKIAGPEGYTQYF.

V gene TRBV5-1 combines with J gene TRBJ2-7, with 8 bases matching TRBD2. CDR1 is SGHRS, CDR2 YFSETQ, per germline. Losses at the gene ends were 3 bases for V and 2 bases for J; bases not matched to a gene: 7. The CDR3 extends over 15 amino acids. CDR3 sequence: CASSSDGGGPYEQYF. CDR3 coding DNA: TGCGCCAGCAGCTCCGACGGGGGGGGTCCCTACGAGCAGTACTTC.

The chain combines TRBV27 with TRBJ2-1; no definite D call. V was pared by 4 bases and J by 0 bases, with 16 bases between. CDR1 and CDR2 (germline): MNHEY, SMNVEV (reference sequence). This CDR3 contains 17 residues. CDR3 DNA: TGTGCCAGCAGTTACTCGGGTGGGTTAAGCTCCTACAATGAGCAGTTCTTC. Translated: CASSYSGGLSSYNEQFF.

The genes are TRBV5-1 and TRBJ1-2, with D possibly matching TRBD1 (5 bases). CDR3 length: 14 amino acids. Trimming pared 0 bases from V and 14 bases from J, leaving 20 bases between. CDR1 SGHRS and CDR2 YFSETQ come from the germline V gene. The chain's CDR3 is CASSLGGGTLDGTF. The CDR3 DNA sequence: TGCGCCAGCAGCTTGGGCGGGGGGACCCTCGATGGGACCTTC.

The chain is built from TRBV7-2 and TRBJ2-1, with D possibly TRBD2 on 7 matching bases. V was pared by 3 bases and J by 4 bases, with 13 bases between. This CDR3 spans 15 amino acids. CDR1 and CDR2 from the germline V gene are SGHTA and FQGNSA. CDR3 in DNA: TGTGCCAGCAGCTTTGGGGGGGCAACATACAATGAGCAGTTCTTC. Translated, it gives CASSFGGATYNEQFF.

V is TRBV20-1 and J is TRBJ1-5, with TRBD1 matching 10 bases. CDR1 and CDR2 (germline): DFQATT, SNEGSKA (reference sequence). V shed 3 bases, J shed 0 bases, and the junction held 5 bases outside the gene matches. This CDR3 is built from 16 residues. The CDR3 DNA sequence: TGCAGTGCTAGTAGGGACAGGGGATATAGCAATCAGCCCCAGCATTTT. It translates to CSASRDRGYSNQPQHF.